This T cell receptor beta chain is from a study of blood T cell repertoires in COVID-19. Study-wide background: COVID-19 samples collected from the United States, Italy and Spain covered acute and convalescent phases. In each case, the material was cDNA or gDNA derived from T cells, B-cell-depleted T cells, or PBMCs.

Only in-frame clones appear in the TCRdb table, and some are missing; sequencing was by immunoSEQ multiplex PCR. This sample has about 200,000 clones; around 89% occur once, and the top ten carry approximately 0.64%. This sequence originates from a man aged 50 to 60 with acute or convalescent COVID-19. Specimen: peripheral blood.

The DNA of the CDR3 is TGTGCCAGCAGCCAAGATCGGACTAGCGCTCGATTTGGCACAGATACGCAGTATTTT. It yields the protein CASSQDRTSARFGTDTQYF. The V gene is TRBV4-2, the J gene TRBJ2-3, with 9 bases aligning to TRBD2. J was trimmed by 1 base and V by 0 bases; bases with no gene match: 11. CDR1 is LGHNA, CDR2 YNFKEQ, per germline. The CDR3 contains 19 residues.